A single sample is the source of the 8 T cell receptor beta chains below, sequenced in a study of post-analysis software for immune sequencing data. Points from the study as a whole: The study found TRBV5-6, TRBV5-1 and TRBV20-1 among a few TRBV segments more frequent in patients than controls.

Built from TCR beta cDNA, the libraries had unique molecular identifiers in them. MiXCR, applied by TCRdb to the PCR reads, yields one record per CDR3 protein. The data hold some 800,000 distinct CDR3 sequences, with 40% to 55% observed a single time. Their specific antigens are unknown. The material sequenced was blood. These receptors were obtained from a girl aged 5-17 years with multiple sclerosis.

This clonotype was found a few times. The J gene is TRBJ2-7, the V gene TRBV5-1; D is possibly TRBD1 or TRBD2 (5 bases each). There are 17 residues in the CDR3. With 4 bases removed from V and 0 bases from J, the gap between germline ends came to 20 bases. The germline CDR1 and CDR2 sequences are SGHRS and YFSETQ. CDR3 residues: CASSPRRDHMSSYEQYF. CDR3 DNA: TGCGCCAGCAGCCCTCGCAGGGACCATATGAGCTCCTACGAGCAGTACTTC.

The gene calls are TRBV6-6 and TRBJ2-5; D gene ambiguous. TRBJ2-7 explains the end of the DNA better; the J call may be wrong. The CDR3 sequence is 13 residues long. Germline CDR1 is MNHNY and CDR2 is SVGAGI (reference sequence). The CDR3, as DNA: TGTGCCAGCAGTTACTCACAGAAGCCCGAGCAGTACTTC. It yields the protein CASSYSQKPEQYF.

This sequence joins TRBV27 and TRBJ1-2; D may be TRBD1 (6 bases). V lost 6 bases and J 3 bases, leaving 14 bases between the germline ends. The CDR3 consists of 14 residues. Germline CDR1 reads MNHEY; CDR2 reads SMNVEV (reference sequence). CDR3 amino acids: CASSQLGGDYGYTF. DNA of the CDR3: TGTGCCAGCAGCCAGTTAGGGGGGGACTATGGCTACACCTTC.

The V call is TRBV6-6, the J call TRBJ1-1; D uncertain. This CDR3 is built from 13 residues. Per germline, CDR1 MNHNY and CDR2 SVGAGI (reference sequence). V gave up 2 bases and J gave up 2 bases, with 6 bases separating them. CDR3 coding DNA: TGTGCCAGCAGTTACGTGGCAAACACTGAAGCTTTCTTT. Translating gives CASSYVANTEAFF.

CDR3 coding DNA: TGTGCCAGCACCGTCAAACTCGGGACTAGCGGGGTAGCCAAAAACATTCAGTACTTC. Amino acid sequence: CASTVKLGTSGVAKNIQYF. V usage is TRBV7-2 and J usage is TRBJ2-4; 13 bases fit TRBD2. This CDR3 is built from 19 residues. CDR1 is SGHTA, CDR2 FQGNSA, per germline. The V gene end was trimmed by 7 bases and the J gene end by 0 bases; junction bases not matched to a gene: 12.

The genes are TRBV20-1 and TRBJ2-7; TRBD2 matches at 9 bases. Losses at the gene ends were 3 bases for V and 1 base for J; bases not matched to a gene: 4. Germline V CDR1 and CDR2: DFQATT, SNEGSKA (reference sequence). CDR3 size: 14 residues. The CDR3, as DNA: TGCAGTGCTAGGTTTCTAGCGGGATCCTACGAGCAGTACTTC. Its translation is CSARFLAGSYEQYF.

This clonotype was detected ten times or more. The chain employs TRBV20-1 and TRBJ2-1; possibly TRBD2 for D (6 bases). Trimming pared 0 bases from V and 2 bases from J, leaving 11 bases between. The CDR3 covers 15 residues. Germline V gene lookup returns CDR1 DFQATT and CDR2 SNEGSKA (reference sequence). The CDR3 loop is CSAREGGTPYNEQFF. The CDR3 bases are TGCAGTGCTAGAGAAGGCGGGACCCCCTACAATGAGCAGTTCTTC.

The chain is built from TRBV24-1 and TRBJ2-1; D is unclear. The J call may be incorrect, as the DNA end agrees better with TRBJ2-7. The CDR3 is made up of 12 amino acids. Germline V lookup: CDR1 KGHDR, CDR2 SFDVKD. The CDR3 spells CATSDVYNEQYF. The CDR3 DNA reads TGTGCCACCAGTGATGTCTACAATGAGCAGTACTTC.